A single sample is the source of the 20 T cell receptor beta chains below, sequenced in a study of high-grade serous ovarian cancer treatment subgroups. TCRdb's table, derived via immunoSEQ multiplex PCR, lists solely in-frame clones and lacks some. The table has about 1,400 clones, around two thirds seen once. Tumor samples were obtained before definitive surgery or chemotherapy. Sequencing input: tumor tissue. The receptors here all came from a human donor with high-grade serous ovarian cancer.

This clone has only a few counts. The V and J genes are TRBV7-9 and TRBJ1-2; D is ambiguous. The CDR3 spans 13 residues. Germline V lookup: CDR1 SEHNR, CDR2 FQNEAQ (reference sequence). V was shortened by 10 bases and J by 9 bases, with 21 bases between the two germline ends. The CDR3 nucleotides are TGTGCCAATGATCGGACCGAGGTTGCGCGCTACACCTTC. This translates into CANDRTEVARYTF.

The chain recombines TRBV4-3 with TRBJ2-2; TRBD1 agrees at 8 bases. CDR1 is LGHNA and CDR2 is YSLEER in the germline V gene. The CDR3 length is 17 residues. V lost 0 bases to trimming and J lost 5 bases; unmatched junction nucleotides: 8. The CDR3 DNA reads TGCGCCAGCAGCCAAGATGGGGGACAGGTTTTGACCGGGGAGCTGTTTTTT. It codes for CASSQDGGQVLTGELFF.

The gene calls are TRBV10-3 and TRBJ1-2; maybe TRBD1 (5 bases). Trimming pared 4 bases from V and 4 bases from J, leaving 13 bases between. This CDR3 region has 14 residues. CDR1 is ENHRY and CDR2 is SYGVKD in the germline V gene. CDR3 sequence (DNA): TGTGCCATCAGTGGGGACCCCAATCCCTATGGCTACACCTTC. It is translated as CAISGDPNPYGYTF.

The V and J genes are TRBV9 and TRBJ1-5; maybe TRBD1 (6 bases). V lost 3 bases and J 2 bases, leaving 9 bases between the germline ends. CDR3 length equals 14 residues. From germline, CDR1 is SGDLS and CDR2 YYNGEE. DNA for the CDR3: TGTGCCAGCAGCGCGGCAGGGGGCAATCAGCCCCAGCATTTT. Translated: CASSAAGGNQPQHF.

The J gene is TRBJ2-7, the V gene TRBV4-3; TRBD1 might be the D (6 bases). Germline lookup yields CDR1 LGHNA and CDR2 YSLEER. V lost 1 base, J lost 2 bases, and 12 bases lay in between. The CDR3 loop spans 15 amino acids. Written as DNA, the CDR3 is TGCGCCAGCAGCCAAGGTTGGCCAGGGGCCTACGAGCAGTACTTC. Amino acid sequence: CASSQGWPGAYEQYF.

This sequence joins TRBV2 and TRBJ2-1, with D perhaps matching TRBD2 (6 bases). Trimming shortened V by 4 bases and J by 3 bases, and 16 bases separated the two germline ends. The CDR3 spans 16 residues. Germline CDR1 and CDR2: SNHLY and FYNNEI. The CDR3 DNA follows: TGTGCCAGCAGTGGGTCAGGCGGAGGGGACTACAATGAGCAGTTCTTC. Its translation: CASSGSGGGDYNEQFF.

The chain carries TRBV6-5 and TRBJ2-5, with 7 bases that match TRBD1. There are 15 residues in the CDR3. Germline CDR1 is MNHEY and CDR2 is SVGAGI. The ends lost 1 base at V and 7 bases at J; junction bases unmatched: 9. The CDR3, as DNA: TGTGCCAGCAGTTACTTGACAGGGTCTGGGGCGACCCAGTACTTC. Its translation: CASSYLTGSGATQYF.

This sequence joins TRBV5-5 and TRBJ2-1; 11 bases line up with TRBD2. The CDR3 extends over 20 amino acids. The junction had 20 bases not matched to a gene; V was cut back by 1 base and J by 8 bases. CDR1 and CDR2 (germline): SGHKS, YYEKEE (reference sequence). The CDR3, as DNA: TGTGCCAGCAGCTTGTGGTCCCGGGGACTAGCGGCCGGGGGGGTCGATGAGCAGTTCTTC. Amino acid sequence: CASSLWSRGLAAGGVDEQFF.

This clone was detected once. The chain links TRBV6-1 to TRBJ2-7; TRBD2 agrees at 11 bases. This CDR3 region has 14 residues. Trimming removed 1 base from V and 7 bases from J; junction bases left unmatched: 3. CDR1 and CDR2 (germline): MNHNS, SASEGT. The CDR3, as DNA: TGTGCCAGCAGTGAAGTTCTAGCGGGAGGTGAGCAGTACTTC. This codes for CASSEVLAGGEQYF.

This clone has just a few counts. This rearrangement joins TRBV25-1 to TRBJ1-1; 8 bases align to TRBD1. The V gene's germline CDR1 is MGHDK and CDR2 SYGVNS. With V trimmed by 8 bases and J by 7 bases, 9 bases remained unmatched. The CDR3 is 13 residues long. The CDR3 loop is CASQEAGGDEAFF. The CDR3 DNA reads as TGTGCCAGCCAGGAAGCAGGGGGCGATGAAGCTTTCTTT.

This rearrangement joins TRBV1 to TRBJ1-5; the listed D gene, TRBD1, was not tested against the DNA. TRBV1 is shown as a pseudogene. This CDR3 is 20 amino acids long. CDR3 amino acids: CTSSHTRNDRFFCSNQPQHF. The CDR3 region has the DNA TGCACCAGCAGCCACACACGAAACGACAGGTTCTTTTGTAGCAATCAGCCCCAGCATTTT.

The CDR3 sequence is CASSTLRDRKFPTNEKLFF. CDR3 bases: TGTGCCAGCAGTACACTCCGGGACAGGAAGTTTCCAACTAATGAAAAACTGTTTTTT. The genes are TRBV27 and TRBJ1-4, with TRBD1 matching over 8 bases. J was trimmed by 0 bases and V by 5 bases; bases with no gene match: 14. The germline gives CDR1 MNHEY, CDR2 SMNVEV (reference sequence). The CDR3 extends over 19 amino acids.

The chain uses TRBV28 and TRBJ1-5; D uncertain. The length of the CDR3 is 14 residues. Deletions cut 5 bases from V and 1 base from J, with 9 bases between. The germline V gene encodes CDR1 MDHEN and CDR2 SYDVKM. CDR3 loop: CASSPHMSNQPQHF. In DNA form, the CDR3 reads TGTGCCAGCAGTCCCCACATGAGCAATCAGCCCCAGCATTTT.

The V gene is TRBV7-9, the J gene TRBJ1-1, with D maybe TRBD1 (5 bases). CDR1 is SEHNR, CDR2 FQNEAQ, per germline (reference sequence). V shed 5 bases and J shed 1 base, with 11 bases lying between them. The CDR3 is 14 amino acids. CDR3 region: CASSAIGGNTEAFF. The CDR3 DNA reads TGTGCCAGCAGCGCGATCGGGGGGAACACTGAAGCTTTCTTT.

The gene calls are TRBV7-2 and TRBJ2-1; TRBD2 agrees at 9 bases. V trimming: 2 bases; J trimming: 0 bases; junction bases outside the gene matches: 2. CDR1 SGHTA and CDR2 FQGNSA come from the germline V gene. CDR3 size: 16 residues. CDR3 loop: CASSLRLADSYNEQFF. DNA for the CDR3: TGTGCCAGCAGCTTAAGACTAGCGGACTCCTACAATGAGCAGTTCTTC. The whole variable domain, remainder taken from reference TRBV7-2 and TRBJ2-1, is GAGVSQSPSNKVTEKGKDVELRCDPISGHTALYWYRQSLGQGLEFLIYFQGNSAPDKSGLPSDRFSAERTGGSVSTLTIQRTQQEDSAVYLCASSLRLADSYNEQFFGPGTRLTVL.

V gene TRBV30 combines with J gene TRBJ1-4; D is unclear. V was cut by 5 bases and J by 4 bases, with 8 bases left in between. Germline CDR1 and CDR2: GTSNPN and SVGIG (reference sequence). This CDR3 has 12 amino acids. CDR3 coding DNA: TGTGCCTGGGGGTCGCTTAATGAAAAACTGTTTTTT. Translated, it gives CAWGSLNEKLFF.

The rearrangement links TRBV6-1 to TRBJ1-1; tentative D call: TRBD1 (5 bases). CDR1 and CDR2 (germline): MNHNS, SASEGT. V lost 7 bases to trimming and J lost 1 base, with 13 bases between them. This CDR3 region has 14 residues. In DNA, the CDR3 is TGTGCCAGCAACGATCGGGGGGAGAACACTGAAGCTTTCTTT. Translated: CASNDRGENTEAFF.

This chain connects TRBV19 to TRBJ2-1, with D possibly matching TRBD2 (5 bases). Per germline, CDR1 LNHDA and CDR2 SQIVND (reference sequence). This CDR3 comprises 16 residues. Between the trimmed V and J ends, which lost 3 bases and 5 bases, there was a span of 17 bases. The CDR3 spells CASSISASFLDNEQFF. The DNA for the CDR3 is TGTGCCAGTAGTATTTCTGCTAGCTTTTTGGACAATGAGCAGTTCTTC.

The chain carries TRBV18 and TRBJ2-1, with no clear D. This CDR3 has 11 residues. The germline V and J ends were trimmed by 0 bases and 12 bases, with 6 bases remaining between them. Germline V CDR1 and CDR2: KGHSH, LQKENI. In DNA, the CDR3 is TGTGCCAGCTCACCACCCGGGTCGCAGTTCTTC. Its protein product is CASSPPGSQFF. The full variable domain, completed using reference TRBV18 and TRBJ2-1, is NAGVMQNPRHLVRRRGQEARLRCSPMKGHSHVYWYRQLPEEGLKFMVYLQKENIIDESGMPKERFSAEFPKEGPSILRIQQVVRGDSAAYFCASSPPGSQFFGPGTRLTVL.

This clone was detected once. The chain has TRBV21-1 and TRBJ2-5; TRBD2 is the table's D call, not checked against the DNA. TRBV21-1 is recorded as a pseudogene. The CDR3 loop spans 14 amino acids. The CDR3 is CASSTLLAKETQYF. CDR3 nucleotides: TGTGCCAGCAGCACACTCCTAGCAAAAGAGACCCAGTACTTC.